The 2 T cell receptor beta chains below all came from one sample that was sequenced in a study of cytomegalovirus exposure and HLA in healthy donors. The PCR ran on 60 Vbeta and 13 Jbeta primers. This table comes from immunoSEQ multiplex PCR, and its TCRdb copy is limited to in-frame clones, with some not included. This table has around 150,000 clones, approximately 60% appearing once. The sequenced sample was PBMCs. The receptors shown here come from a woman in her sixties or seventies in good health and CMV-seropositive.

This clone was counted between two and nine times. V and J are TRBV7-9 and TRBJ1-2, with D possibly being TRBD1 (5 bases). V shed 0 bases and J shed 2 bases, with 10 bases lying between them. The CDR3 is made up of 15 amino acids. The germline CDR1 and CDR2 sequences are SEHNR and FQNEAQ (reference sequence). CDR3 nucleotides: TGTGCCAGCAGCTTAGCCCTACAGGAGAACTATGGCTACACCTTC. Translated: CASSLALQENYGYTF.

The chain recombines TRBV2 with TRBJ2-3, with TRBD1 as a possible D gene (5 bases). Germline V gene lookup returns CDR1 SNHLY and CDR2 FYNNEI. Trimming cost V 4 bases and J 6 bases, with 17 bases left between them. The CDR3 contains 15 residues. The CDR3 coding sequence is TGTGCCAGCAGTGTAACGGCAGGGTTTGATGATACGCAGTATTTT. The encoded protein is CASSVTAGFDDTQYF. The variable domain in full, completed from reference TRBV2 and TRBJ2-3, reads EPEVTQTPSHQVTQMGQEVILRCVPISNHLYFYWYRQILGQKVEFLVSFYNNEISEKSEIFDDQFSVERPDGSNFTLKIRSTKLEDSAMYFCASSVTAGFDDTQYFGPGTRLTVL.